This record looks at one T cell receptor beta chain sequence and its context. At least ten counts were recorded for this clone. Base qualities are not at hand, and no much larger clone is one base apart. This sample stems from a study of blood T cell repertoires in acute mononucleosis (dated by TCRdb to the early 2020s). Regarding the research as a whole: Convalescent samples, which represented the memory response, were taken 5 to 8 months after the acute presentation. A mean blood EBV load of around 4 log10 genome copies per million B cells was observed during acute infection, and a mean blood EBV load of around 2.6 was observed at convalescence. Overall study outcomes, separate from this receptor: Persistence into convalescence was observed for only about 9% of unique acute clonotypes, yet most of the response was made up by these persisting clonotypes, and the remaining acute clonotypes were seemingly replaced by new diverse de novo clonotypes. The low acute-to-convalescent clonotype overlap might be partly explained by sampling error, because only a fraction of each donor's blood was analyzed. With only a few donors in the cohort, group averages were based on very few individuals. In TCR repertoire selection for BRLF1 (YVL-BR), TCRalpha CDR3 motifs had a dominant role, while TCRbeta had a minimal role.

The sample's time point label, decoded: convalescence about 6 months (5-8 months) after acute presentation (visit 7). The study tracked CD8 T cell responses to two immunodominant EBV epitopes, BRLF1 109 (YVL-BR) and BMLF1 280 (GLC-BM), over primary infection. Primary EBV infection was indicated by a positive serum heterophile antibody test and EBV viral capsid antigen-specific IgM. As a first step, magnetic positive selection (MACS) was used to enrich total CD8 T cells from the PBMCs. Live CD3+ CD8+ tetramer+ cells were sorted on a FACSAria III to over 90% purity. A PE-conjugated tetramer loaded with the BRLF1 109-117 peptide was used to sort the cells. TCR repertoires of EBV epitope-specific CD8 T cells were deep-sequenced directly ex vivo after tetramer sorting, at acute infection and at convalescence. The donors were three individuals between roughly 18 and 29 years old who had clinical acute infectious mononucleosis and laboratory evidence of primary EBV infection. Heparinized peripheral blood was collected when donors presented clinically with mononucleosis symptoms and again about 6 months afterward. PBMCs were isolated by Ficoll-Paque density gradient centrifugation.

Reading the germline V gene gives CDR1 LGHNA and CDR2 YNFKEQ. V is shortened by 7 bases, J by 2 bases, and the region joining them spans 17 bases. CDR3 length: 15 amino acids, cysteine to phenylalanine. Only CDR3 DNA is held: 45 bases, read in frame from base 1. For TCR profiling, total RNA from no fewer than 10,000 sorted tetramer+ CD8 T cells was reverse transcribed into cDNA. PCR amplification of CDR3 regions used primers annealing to V and J regions and added unique molecular identifiers so that templates could be tracked. The immunoSEQ platform, including its sequencing and error-correction standards, was used to profile TCRalpha and TCRbeta chains. The original pipeline was this. Clonal copy numbers were corrected for sequencing and PCR errors, and IMGT conventions were followed to define CDR3s. Analysis was limited to productive rearrangements and used immunoSEQ Analyzer versions 2.0 and 3.0, and gene-pairing frequencies were further processed in Microsoft Excel. Circos plots were used to display V-J pairings, and MEME together with a custom motifSearch program was used to find CDR3 motifs. The OLGA algorithm was used to calculate the probability of generation of TCR sequences. A clonotype seen at both visits was called persistent, a clonotype seen only at the acute visit was called nonpersistent, and a clonotype seen only at convalescence was called de novo. Any amino acid clonotype used by more than one donor was defined as a public TCR. TCRdb took over this immuneACCESS table, retaining in-frame rearrangements with V and J assigned. Such tables are incomplete; in checked studies, under half of the missing clones stem from an unresolved V gene, and the remainder is unexplained. V and J calls and clone size follow that table, whereas D and trimming were derived from the DNA. Counted in this sample were around 1,800 clones; about 19% of them appeared once. Clones ranked in the top ten supply around 30% of the sample.

The chain links TRBV4-2 with TRBJ2-5; D gene: possibly TRBD2, on 6 matching bases. Sequencing used EBV YVL epitope tetramer+ CD8+ T cells sorted from PBMCs, obtained during convalescence from infectious mononucleosis. What this sample's cell subset or site label stands for: CD8 T cells binding a tetramer with EBV BRLF1 109-117 peptide (YVL-BR). The origin of this receptor is a woman aged 18 to 35 with infectious mononucleosis caused by EBV. In nucleotides, the sequence is TGTGCCAGCATGAGGGAGTTGGCGGGGCAAGAGACCCAGTACTTC. Its product reads: CASMRELAGQETQYF.